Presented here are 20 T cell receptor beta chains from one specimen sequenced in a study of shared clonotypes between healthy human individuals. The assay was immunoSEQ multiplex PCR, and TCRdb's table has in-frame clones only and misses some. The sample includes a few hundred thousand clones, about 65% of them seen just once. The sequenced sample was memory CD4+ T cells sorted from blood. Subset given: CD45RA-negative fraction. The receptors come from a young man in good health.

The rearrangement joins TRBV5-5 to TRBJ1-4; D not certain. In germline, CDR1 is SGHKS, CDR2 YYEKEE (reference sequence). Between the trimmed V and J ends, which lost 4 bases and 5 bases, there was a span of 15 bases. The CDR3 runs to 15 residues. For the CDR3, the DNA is TGTGCCAGCAGCCCGGGCCAGGTACCAAATGAAAAACTGTTTTTT. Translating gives CASSPGQVPNEKLFF.

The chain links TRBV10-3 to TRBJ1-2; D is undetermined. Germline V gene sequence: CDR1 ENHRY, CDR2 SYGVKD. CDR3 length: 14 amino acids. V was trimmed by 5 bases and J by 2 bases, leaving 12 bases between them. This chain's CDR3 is CAISYEDGNYGYTF. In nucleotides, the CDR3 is TGTGCCATCAGTTACGAGGACGGCAACTATGGCTACACCTTC.

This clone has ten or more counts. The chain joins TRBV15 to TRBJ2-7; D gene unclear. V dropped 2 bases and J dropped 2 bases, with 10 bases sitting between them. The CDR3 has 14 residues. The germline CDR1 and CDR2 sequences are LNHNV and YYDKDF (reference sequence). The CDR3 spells CATSRQLGPYEQYF. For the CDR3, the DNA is TGTGCCACCAGCAGACAGTTAGGACCCTACGAGCAGTACTTC.

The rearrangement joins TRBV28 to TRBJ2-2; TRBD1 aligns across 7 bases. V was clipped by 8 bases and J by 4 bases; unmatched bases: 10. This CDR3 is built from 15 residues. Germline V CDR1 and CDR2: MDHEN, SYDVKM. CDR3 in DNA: TGTGCCAGCCGACTTGACAGGGTAGGCACCGGGGAGCTGTTTTTT. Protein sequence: CASRLDRVGTGELFF.

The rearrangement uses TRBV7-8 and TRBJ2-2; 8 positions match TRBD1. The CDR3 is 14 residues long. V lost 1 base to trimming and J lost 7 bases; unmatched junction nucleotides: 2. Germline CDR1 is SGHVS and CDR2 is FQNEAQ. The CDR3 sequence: CASSLEQGGGELFF. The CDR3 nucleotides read TGTGCCAGCAGCTTAGAACAGGGGGGCGGGGAGCTGTTTTTT.

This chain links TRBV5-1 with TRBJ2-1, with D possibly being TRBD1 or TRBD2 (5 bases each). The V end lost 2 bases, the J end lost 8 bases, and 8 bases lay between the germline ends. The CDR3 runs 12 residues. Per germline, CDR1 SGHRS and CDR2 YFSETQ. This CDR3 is CASSFGDDEQFF. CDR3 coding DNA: TGCGCCAGCAGCTTTGGGGACGATGAGCAGTTCTTC. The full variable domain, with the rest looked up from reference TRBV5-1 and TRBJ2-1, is KAGVTQTPRYLIKTRGQQVTLSCSPISGHRSVSWYQQTPGQGLQFLFEYFSETQRNKGNFPGRFSGRQFSNSRSEMNVSTLELGDSALYLCASSFGDDEQFFGPGTRLTVL.

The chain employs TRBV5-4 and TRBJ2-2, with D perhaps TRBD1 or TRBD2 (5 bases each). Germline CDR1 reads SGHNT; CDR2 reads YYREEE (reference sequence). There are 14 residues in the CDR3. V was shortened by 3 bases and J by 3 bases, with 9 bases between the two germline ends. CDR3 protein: CASSSGRDTGELFF. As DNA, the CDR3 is TGTGCCAGCAGCTCGGGGCGGGACACCGGGGAGCTGTTTTTT.

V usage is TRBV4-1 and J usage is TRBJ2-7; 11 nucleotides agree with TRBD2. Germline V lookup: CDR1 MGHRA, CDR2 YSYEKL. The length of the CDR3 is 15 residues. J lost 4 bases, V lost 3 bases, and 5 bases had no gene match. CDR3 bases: TGCGCCAGCAGCCAGCCAACTAGCGGGAGATACGAGCAGTACTTC. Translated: CASSQPTSGRYEQYF.

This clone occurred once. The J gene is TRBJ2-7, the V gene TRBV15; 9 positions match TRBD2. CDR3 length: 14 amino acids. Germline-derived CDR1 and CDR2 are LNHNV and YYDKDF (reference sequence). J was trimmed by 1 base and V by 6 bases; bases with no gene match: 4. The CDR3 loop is CATSPGLASYEQYF. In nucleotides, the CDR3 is TGTGCCACCAGTCCGGGACTAGCATCCTACGAGCAGTACTTC.

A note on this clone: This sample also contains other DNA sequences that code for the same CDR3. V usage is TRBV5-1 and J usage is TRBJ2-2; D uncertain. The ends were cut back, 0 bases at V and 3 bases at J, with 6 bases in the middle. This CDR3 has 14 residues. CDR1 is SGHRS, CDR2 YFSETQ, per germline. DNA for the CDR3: TGCGCCAGCAGCTTGGGGGGTCACACCGGGGAGCTGTTTTTT. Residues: CASSLGGHTGELFF.

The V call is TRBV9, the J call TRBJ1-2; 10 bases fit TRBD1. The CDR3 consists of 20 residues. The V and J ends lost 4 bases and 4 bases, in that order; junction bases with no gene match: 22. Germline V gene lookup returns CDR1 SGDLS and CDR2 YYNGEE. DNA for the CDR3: TGTGCCAGCAGCCCCCTATTTGGACGGGACAGGGGCGGCGGGATCTATGGCTACACCTTC. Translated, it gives CASSPLFGRDRGGGIYGYTF.

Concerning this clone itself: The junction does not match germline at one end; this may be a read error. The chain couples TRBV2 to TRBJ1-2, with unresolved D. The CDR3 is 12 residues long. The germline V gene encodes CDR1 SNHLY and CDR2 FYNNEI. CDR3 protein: CASSDEGSRPPF. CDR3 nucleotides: TGTGCCAGCAGTGATGAGGGCAGCCGTCCCCCCTTC.

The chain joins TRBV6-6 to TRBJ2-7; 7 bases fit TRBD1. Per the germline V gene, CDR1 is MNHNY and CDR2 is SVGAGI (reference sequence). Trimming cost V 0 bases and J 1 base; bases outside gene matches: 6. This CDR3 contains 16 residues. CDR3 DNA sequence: TGTGCCAGCAGTTACTCGAAGGGACAGTTTTCCTACGAGCAGTACTTC. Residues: CASSYSKGQFSYEQYF.

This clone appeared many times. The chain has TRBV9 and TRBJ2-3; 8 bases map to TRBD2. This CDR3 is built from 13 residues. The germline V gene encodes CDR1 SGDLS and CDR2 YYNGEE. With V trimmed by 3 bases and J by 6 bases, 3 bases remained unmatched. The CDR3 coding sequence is TGTGCCAGCAGCGGGACTAGCTGGGATACGCAGTATTTT. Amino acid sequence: CASSGTSWDTQYF.

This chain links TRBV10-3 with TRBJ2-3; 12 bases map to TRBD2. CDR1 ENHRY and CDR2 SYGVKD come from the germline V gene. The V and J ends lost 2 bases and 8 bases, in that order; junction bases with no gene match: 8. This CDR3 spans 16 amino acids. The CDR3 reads CAISEGMTSGSVTQYF. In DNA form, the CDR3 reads TGTGCCATCAGTGAGGGGATGACTAGCGGGAGTGTTACGCAGTATTTT.

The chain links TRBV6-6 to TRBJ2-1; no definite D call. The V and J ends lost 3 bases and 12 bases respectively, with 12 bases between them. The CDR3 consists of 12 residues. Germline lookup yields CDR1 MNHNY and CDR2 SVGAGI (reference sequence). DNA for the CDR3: TGTGCCAGCAGTTATACCAGCGATGGGCAGTTCTTC. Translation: CASSYTSDGQFF.

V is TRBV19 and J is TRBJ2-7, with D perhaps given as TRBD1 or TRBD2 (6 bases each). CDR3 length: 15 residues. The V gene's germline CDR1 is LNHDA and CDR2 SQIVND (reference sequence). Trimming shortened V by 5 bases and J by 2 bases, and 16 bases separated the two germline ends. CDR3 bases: TGTGCCAGTAGTCTAGGGGGACTCCAGGCCTACGAGCAGTACTTC. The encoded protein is CASSLGGLQAYEQYF.

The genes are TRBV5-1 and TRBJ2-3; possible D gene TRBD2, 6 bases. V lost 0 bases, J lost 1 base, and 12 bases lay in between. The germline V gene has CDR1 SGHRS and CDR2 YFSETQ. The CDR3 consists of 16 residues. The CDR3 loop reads CASSLGREDRTDTQYF. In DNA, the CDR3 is TGCGCCAGCAGCTTGGGGCGGGAAGACCGCACAGATACGCAGTATTTT.

The CDR3 DNA reads TGTGCCAGCACCCGTAAGGACAGGGCGGACACTGAAGCTTTCTTT. It translates to CASTRKDRADTEAFF. The V gene is TRBV5-5, the J gene TRBJ1-1; TRBD1 aligns across 8 bases. The germline CDR1 and CDR2 sequences are SGHKS and YYEKEE (reference sequence). With V trimmed by 6 bases and J by 3 bases, 10 bases remained unmatched. This CDR3 has 15 residues.

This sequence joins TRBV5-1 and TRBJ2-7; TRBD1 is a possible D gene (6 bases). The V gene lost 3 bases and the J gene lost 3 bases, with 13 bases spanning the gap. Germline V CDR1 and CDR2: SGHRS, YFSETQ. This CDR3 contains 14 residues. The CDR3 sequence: CASSSGQSLYEQYF. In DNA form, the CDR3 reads TGCGCCAGCAGCTCAGGACAGTCTCTCTACGAGCAGTACTTC. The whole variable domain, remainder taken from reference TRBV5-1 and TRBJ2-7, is KAGVTQTPRYLIKTRGQQVTLSCSPISGHRSVSWYQQTPGQGLQFLFEYFSETQRNKGNFPGRFSGRQFSNSRSEMNVSTLELGDSALYLCASSSGQSLYEQYFGPGTRLTVT.